This T cell receptor (beta chain) came from a study of molecular identifiers for immune sequencing clone quantification. For this clonotype: Its specificity is not known. A much more abundant neighbour one base away suggests this may be a read error.

TCRdb called the PCR reads again in MiXCR, with one record for every CDR3 protein. This table has 60,000 to 70,000 distinct CDR3 sequences, around a sixth appearing once. Whole-study findings and limits: With a barcode shared among identical TCR molecules, highly expanded clone sizes could be underestimated. Over 98% of effector molecules, but under 1% in naive cells, were held by clones with more than 20 RNA copies.

V dropped 3 bases and J dropped 8 bases, with 14 bases sitting between them. The germline V gene has CDR1 MDHEN and CDR2 SYDVKM. The CDR3 length is 15 residues. Naive CD8 T cells were sorted, and the gate applied was CD8+CD4-CCR7+CD45RA+. The chain carries TRBV28 and TRBJ1-6, with D possibly TRBD1 on 6 matching bases. The sequence derives from a human donor in good health. Some libraries in this study had Jurkat cell RNA spiked in. Sample: naive CD8+ T cells from blood, with Jurkat cell RNA spiked in. Subset meaning: FACS-sorted CD8+CD4-CCR7+CD45RA+ naive T cells. This chain's CDR3 is CASSLRGGGYSPLHF. The DNA for the CDR3 is TGTGCCAGCAGTTTGAGAGGGGGGGGTTATTCACCCCTCCACTTT.